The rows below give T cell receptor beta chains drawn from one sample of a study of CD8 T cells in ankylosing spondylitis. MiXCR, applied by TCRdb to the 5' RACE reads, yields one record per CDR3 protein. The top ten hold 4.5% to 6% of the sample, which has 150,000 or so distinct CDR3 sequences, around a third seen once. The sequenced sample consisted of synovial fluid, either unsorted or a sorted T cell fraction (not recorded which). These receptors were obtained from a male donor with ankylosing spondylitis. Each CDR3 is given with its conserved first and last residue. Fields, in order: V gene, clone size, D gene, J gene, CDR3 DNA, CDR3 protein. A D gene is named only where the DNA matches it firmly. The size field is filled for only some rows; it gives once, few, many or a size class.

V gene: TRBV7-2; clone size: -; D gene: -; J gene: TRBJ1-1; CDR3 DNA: TGTGCCAGCACGCAAGCGCAGGGTTGGGACACTGAAGCTTTCTTT; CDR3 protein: CASTQAQGWDTEAFF
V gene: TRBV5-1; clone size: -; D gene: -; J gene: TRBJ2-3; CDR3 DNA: TGCGCCAGCAACCCTCCGCCCAGTCGGACGCAGTATTTT; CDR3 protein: CASNPPPSRTQYF
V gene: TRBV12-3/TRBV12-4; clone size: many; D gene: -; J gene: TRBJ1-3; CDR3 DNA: TGTGCCAGCAGTTTTATGGGACCTGGAAACACCATATATTTT; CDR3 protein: CASSFMGPGNTIYF
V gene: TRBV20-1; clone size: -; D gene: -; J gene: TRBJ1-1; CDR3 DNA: TGCAGTGCTAGGGGGACCCTAGAGGGGACCACTGAAGCTTTCTTT; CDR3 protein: CSARGTLEGTTEAFF
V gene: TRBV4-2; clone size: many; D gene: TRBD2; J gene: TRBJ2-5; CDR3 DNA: TGTGCCAGCAGCCGGACTAGCGGAGGGGGGATTCAAGAGACCCAGTACTTC; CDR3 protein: CASSRTSGGGIQETQYF
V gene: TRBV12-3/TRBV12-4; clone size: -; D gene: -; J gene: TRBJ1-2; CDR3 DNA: TGTGCCAGCAGTTTGCGGGGGGGCCCCTCTTATGGCTACACCTTC; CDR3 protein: CASSLRGGPSYGYTF
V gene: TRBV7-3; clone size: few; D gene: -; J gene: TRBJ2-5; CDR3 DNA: TGTGCCAGCAGCCCGGGGTCCACGATAGAGACCCAGTACTTC; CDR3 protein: CASSPGSTIETQYF
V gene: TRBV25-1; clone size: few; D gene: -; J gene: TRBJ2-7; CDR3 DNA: TGTGCCAGCAGTGACGGAAGCCACGAGCAGTACTTC; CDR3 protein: CASSDGSHEQYF
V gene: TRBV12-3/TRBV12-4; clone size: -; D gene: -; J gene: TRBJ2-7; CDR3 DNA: TGTGCCAGCCGGGGACAACAGGGCGGCTACGAGCAGTACTTC; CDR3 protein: CASRGQQGGYEQYF
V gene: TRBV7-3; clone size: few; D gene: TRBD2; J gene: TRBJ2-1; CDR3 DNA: TGTGCCAGCAGCTTAACGGGATCTAGCGGGCCTTACAATGAGCAGTTCTTC; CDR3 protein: CASSLTGSSGPYNEQFF
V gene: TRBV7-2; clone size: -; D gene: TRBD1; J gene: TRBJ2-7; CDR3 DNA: TGTGCCAGCAGCTTAGAGGGACAGGGTCGTGAGCAGTACTTC; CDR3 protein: CASSLEGQGREQYF
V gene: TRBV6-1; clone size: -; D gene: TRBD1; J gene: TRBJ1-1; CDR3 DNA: TGTGCCAGCATTCCGGACAGGGGCACTGAAGCTTTCTTT; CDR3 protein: CASIPDRGTEAFF
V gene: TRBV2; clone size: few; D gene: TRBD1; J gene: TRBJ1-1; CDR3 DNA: TGTGCCAGCAGTTTTCCGGGGACAGGGGGTAGGGACACTGAAGCTTTCTTT; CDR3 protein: CASSFPGTGGRDTEAFF
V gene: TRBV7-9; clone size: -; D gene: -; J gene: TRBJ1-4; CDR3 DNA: TGTGCCAGCAGCTTATTAGGGGGAAAACTGTTTTTT; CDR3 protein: CASSLLGGKLFF
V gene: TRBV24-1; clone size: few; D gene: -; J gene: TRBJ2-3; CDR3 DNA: TGTGCCACCAGCGAGGGGGTAGATACGCAGTATTTT; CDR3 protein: CATSEGVDTQYF
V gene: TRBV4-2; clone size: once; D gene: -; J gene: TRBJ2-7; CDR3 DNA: TGTGCCAGCAGCCAAGAAGGTGGGGAGCAGTACTTC; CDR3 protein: CASSQEGGEQYF
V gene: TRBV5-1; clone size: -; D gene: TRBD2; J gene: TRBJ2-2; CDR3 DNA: TGCGCCAGCAATTACCTAGCGGGGGACACCGGGGAGCTGTTTTTT; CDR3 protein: CASNYLAGDTGELFF
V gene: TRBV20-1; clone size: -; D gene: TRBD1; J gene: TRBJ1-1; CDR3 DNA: TGCAGTGCTTGGACAGGCTACACTGAAGCTTTCTTT; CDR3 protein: CSAWTGYTEAFF
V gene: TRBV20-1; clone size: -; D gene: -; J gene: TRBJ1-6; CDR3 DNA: TGCAGTGCCCGGAAACAGGGTTCACCCCTCCACTTT; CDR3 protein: CSARKQGSPLHF
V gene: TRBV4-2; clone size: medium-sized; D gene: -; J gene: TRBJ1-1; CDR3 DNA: TGTGCCAGCAGCCCAAGGACCCTCCGATCTGAAGCTTTCTTT; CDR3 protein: CASSPRTLRSEAFF
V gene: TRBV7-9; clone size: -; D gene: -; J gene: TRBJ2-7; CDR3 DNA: TGTGCCAGCAGCTTAGCGGGGGCGGGGGAGCAGTACTTC; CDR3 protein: CASSLAGAGEQYF
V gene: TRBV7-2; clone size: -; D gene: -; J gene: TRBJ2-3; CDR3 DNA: TGTGCCAGCAGCTTCCGGCGTACAGATACGCAGTATTTT; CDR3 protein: CASSFRRTDTQYF
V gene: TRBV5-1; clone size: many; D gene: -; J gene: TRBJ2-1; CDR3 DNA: TGCGCCAGCAGCCAGGCCAATGAGCAGTTCTTC; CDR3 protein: CASSQANEQFF
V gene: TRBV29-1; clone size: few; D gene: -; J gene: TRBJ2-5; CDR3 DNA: TGCAGCGTTGAAGATGCGGGGACAGAGACCCAGTACTTC; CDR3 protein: CSVEDAGTETQYF
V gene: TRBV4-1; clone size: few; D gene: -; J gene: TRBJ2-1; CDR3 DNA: TGCGCCAGCAGCCAAGGGTCCTCTTTAAGCTCCTACAATGAGCAGTTCTTC; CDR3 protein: CASSQGSSLSSYNEQFF
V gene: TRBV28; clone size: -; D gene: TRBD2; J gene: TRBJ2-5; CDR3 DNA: TGTGCCAGCAGTTTAGCCCGGGGGGGCGGGGTAGCCCAGTACTTC; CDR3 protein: CASSLARGGGVAQYF
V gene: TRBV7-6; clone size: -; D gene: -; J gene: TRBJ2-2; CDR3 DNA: TGTGCCAGCACCCCAAGGACCTACACCGGGGAGCTGTTTTTT; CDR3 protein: CASTPRTYTGELFF
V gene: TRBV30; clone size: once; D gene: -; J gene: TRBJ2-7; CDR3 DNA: TGTGCCTGGCGGGAGACAGAAGAGCAGTACTTC; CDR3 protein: CAWRETEEQYF
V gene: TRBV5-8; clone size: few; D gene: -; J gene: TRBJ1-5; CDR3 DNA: TGTGCCAGCAGGAAATCTGGGGGATTCAATCAGCCCCAGCATTTT; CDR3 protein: CASRKSGGFNQPQHF
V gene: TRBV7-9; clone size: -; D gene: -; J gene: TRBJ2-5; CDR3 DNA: TGTGCCAGCAGCTTAGCGGGGGAGACCCAAGAGACCCAGTACTTC; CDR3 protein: CASSLAGETQETQYF
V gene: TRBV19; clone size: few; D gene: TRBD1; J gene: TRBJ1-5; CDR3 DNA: TGTGCCAGCAAACAGGGGGCGGCGAGCAATCAGCCCCAGCATTTT; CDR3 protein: CASKQGAASNQPQHF
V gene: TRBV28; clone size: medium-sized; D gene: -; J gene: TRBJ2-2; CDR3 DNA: TGTGCCAGCAGTTTGAGGTCCGGGGAGCTGTTTTTT; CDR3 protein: CASSLRSGELFF
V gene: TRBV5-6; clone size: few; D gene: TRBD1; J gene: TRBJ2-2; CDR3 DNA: TGTGCCAGCAGTTCCGGGACAGGGGGCTTCGGGGAGCTGTTTTTT; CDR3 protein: CASSSGTGGFGELFF
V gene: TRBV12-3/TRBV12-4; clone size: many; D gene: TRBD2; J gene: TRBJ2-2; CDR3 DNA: TGTGCCAGCAGTTTAAGGGCGGGGGGGCCAGTCGGGGAGCTGTTTTTT; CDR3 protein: CASSLRAGGPVGELFF
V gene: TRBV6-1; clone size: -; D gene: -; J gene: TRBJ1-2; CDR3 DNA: TGTGCCAGCAGTGAATGGGGATACACCTTC; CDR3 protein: CASSEWGYTF